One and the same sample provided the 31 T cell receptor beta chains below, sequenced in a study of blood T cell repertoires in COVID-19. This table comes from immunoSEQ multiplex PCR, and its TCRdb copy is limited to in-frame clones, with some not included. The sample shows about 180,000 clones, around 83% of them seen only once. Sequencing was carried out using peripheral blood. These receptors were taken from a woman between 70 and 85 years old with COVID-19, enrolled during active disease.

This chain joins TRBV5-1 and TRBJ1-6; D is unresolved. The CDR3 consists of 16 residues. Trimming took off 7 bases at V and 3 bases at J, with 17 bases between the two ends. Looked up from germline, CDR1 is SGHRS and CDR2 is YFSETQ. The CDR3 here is CASSLSGSFYNSPLHF. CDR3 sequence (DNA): TGCGCCAGCTCCTTGTCAGGCTCGTTCTATAATTCACCCCTCCACTTT.

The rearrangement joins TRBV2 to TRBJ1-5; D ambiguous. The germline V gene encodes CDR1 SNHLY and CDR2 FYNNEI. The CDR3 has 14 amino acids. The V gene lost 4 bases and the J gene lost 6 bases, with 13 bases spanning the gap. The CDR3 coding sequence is TGTGCCAGCAGTGTAGTGGGAGGGAGTCAGCCCCAGCATTTT. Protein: CASSVVGGSQPQHF.

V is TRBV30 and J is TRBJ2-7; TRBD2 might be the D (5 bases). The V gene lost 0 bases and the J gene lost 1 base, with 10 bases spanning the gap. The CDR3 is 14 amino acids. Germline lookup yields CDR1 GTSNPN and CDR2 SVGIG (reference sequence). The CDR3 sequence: CAWSVRRGSYEQYF. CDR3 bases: TGTGCCTGGAGTGTACGTCGGGGTTCCTACGAGCAGTACTTC.

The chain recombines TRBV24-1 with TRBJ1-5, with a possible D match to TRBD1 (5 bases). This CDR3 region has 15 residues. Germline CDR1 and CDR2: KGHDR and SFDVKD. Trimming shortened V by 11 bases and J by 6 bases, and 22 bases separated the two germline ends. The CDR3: CAIRWTPGGGQPQHF. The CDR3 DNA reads TGTGCCATTCGATGGACACCTGGGGGAGGTCAGCCCCAGCATTTT.

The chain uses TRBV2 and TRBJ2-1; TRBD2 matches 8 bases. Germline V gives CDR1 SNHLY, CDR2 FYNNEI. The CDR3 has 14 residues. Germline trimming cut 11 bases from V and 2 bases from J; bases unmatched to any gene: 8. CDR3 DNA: TGTGCCTCAAGAAGCGGGAGCCCCTACAATGAGCAGTTCTTC. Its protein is CASRSGSPYNEQFF.

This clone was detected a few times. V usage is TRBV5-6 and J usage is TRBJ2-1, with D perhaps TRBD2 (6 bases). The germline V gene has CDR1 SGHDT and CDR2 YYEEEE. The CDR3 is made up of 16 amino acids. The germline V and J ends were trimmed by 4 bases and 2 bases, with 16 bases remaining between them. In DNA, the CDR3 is TGTGCCAGCAGCCTGAGACGGGACTGGACCTACAATGAGCAGTTCTTC. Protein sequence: CASSLRRDWTYNEQFF.

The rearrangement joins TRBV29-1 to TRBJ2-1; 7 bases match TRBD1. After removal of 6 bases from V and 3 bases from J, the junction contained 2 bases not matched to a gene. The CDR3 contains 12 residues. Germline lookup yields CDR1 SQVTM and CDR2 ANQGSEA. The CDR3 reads CSVGQIYNEQFF. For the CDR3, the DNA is TGCAGCGTGGGACAGATCTACAATGAGCAGTTCTTC.

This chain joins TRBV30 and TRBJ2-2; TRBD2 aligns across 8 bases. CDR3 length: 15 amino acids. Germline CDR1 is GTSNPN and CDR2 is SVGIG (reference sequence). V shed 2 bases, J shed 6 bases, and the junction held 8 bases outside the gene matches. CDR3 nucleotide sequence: TGTGCCTGGAGTCCCAGCGGGAGTATCGCCGGGGAGCTGTTTTTT. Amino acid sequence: CAWSPSGSIAGELFF.

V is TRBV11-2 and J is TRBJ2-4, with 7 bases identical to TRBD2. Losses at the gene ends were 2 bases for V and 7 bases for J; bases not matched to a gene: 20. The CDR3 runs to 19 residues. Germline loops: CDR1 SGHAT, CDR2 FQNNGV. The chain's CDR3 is CASSLRSGLGRDLTNIQYF. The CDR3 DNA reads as TGTGCCAGCAGCTTAAGGTCAGGGTTGGGGAGGGACCTTACTAACATTCAGTACTTC.

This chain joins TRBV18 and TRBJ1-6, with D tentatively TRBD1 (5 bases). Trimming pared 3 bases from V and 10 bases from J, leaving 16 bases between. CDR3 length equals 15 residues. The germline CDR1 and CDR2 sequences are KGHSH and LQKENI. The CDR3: CASSPIGGLRSPLHF. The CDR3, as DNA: TGTGCCAGCTCACCTATCGGGGGTCTTCGGTCACCCCTCCACTTT.

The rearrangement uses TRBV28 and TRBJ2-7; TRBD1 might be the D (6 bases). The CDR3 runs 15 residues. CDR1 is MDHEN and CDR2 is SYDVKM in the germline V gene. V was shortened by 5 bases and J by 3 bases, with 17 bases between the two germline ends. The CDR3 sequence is CASSNHGTSRYEQYF. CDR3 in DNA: TGTGCCAGCAGTAATCATGGGACATCACGCTACGAGCAGTACTTC. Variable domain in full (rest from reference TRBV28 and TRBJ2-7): DVKVTQSSRYLVKRTGEKVFLECVQDMDHENMFWYRQDPGLGLRLIYFSYDVKMKEKGDIPEGYSVSREKKERFSLILESASTNQTSMYLCASSNHGTSRYEQYFGPGTRLTVT.

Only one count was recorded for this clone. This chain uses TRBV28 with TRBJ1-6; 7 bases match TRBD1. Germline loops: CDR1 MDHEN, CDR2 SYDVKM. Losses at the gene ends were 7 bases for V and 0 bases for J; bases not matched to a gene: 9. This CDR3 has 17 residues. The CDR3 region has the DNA TGTGCCAGCATCCTAGGGGGCTCGGACTCCTATAATTCACCCCTCCACTTT. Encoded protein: CASILGGSDSYNSPLHF.

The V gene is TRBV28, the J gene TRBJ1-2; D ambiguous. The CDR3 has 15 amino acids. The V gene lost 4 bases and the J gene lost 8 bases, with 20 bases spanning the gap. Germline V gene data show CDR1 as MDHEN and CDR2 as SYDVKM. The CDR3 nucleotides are TGTGCCAGCAGTTCGACCCACCGGGAGCTACGAGGCTACACCTTC. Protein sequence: CASSSTHRELRGYTF.

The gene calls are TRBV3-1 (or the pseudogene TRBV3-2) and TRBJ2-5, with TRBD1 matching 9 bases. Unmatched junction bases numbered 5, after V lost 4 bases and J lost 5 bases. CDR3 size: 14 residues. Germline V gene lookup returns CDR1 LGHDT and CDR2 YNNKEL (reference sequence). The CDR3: CASSRGQGYETQYF. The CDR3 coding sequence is TGTGCCAGCAGCCGCGGACAGGGGTATGAGACCCAGTACTTC.

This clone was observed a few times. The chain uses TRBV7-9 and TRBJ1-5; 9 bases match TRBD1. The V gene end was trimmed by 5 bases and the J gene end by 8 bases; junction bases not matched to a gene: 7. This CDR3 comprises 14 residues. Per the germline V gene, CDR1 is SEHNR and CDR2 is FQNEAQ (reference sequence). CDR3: CASSPRDRGKPQHF. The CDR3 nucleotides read TGTGCCAGCAGCCCAAGAGACAGGGGGAAGCCCCAGCATTTT.

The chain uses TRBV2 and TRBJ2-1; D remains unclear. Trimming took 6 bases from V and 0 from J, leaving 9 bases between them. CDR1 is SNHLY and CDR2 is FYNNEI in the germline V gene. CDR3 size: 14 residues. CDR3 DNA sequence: TGTGCCAGCAGCCCCACTAACTCCTACAATGAGCAGTTCTTC. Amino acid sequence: CASSPTNSYNEQFF.

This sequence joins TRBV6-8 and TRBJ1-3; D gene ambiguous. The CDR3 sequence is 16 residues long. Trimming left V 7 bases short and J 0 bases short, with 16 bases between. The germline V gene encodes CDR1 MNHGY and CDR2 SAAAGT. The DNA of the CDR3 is TGTGCCAGCACTCACCTAGCGGAGAGCTCTGGAAACACCATATATTTT. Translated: CASTHLAESSGNTIYF.

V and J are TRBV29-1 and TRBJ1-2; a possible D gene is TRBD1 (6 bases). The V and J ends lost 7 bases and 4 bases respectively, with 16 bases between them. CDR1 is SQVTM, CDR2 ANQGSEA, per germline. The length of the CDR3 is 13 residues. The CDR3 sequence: CSGRGQAGYGYTF. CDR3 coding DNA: TGCAGCGGCAGGGGTCAGGCGGGCTATGGCTACACCTTC.

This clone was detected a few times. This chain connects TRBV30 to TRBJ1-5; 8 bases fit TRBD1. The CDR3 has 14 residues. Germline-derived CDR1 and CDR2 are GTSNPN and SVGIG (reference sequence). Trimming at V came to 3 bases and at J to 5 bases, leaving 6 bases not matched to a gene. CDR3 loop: CAWSLRQGYQPQHF. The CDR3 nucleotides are TGTGCCTGGAGCCTCCGACAGGGGTATCAGCCCCAGCATTTT.

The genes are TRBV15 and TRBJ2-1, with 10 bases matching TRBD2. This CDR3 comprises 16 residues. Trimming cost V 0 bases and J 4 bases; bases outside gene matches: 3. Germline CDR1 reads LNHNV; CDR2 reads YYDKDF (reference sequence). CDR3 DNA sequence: TGTGCCACCAGCAGAGAGGTAGCGGGAGGATACAATGAGCAGTTCTTC. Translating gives CATSREVAGGYNEQFF. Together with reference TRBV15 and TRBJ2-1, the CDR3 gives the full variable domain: DAMVIQNPRYQVTQFGKPVTLSCSQTLNHNVMYWYQQKSSQAPKLLFHYYDKDFNNEADTPDNFQSRRPNTSFCFLDIRSPGLGDTAMYLCATSREVAGGYNEQFFGPGTRLTVL.

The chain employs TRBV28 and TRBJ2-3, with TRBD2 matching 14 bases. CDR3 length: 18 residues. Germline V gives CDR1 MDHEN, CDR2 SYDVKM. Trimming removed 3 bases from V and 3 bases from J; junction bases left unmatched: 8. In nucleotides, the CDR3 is TGTGCCAGCAGTTTTTACGGGACTAGCGGGAGTTGGACAGATACGCAGTATTTT. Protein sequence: CASSFYGTSGSWTDTQYF.

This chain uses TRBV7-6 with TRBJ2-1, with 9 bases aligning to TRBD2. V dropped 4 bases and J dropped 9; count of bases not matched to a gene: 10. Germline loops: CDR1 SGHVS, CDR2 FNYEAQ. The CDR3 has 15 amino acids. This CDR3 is CASSSFSGRAGEQFF. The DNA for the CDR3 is TGTGCCAGCAGCTCCTTTAGCGGGAGAGCGGGTGAGCAGTTCTTC.

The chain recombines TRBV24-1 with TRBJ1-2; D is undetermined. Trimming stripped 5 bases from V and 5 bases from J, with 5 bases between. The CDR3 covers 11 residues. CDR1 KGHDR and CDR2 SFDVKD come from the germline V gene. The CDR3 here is CATSAGYGYTF. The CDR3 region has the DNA TGTGCCACCAGTGCCGGGTATGGCTACACCTTC.

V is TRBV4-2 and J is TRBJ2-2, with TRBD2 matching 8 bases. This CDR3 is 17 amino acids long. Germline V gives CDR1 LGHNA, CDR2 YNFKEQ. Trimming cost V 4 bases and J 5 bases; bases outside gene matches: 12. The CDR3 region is CASSLSIRRGRTGELFF. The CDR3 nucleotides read TGTGCCAGCAGCCTATCGATCAGGCGCGGGAGGACCGGGGAGCTGTTTTTT.

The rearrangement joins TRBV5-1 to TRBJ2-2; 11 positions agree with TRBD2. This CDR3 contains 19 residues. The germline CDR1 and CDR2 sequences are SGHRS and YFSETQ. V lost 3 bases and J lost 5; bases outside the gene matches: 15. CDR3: CASSYIVLGTSGDTGELFF. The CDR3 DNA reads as TGCGCCAGCAGCTATATAGTACTAGGGACTAGCGGTGATACCGGGGAGCTGTTTTTT.

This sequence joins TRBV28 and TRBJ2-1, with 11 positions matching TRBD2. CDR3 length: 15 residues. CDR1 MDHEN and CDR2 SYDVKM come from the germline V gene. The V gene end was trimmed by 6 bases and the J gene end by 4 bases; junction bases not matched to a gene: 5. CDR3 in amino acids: CASRLGLAEYNEQFF. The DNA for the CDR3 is TGTGCCAGCAGGCTGGGACTAGCGGAATACAATGAGCAGTTCTTC.

The CDR3 nucleotides are TGTGCCAGCAGTCGTACGGTGAGCTCCTACGAGCAGTACTTC. Protein sequence: CASSRTVSSYEQYF. The chain recombines TRBV2 with TRBJ2-7; D gene unclear. The CDR3 is 14 residues long. Trimming left V 5 bases short and J 0 bases short, with 11 bases between. CDR1 and CDR2 from the germline V gene are SNHLY and FYNNEI.

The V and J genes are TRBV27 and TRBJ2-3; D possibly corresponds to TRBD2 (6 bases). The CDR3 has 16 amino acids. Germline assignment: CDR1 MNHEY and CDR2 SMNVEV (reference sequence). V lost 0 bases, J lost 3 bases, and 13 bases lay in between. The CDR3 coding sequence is TGTGCCAGCAGTTTATCCGAACGGGAGAGGACAGATACGCAGTATTTT. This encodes CASSLSERERTDTQYF.

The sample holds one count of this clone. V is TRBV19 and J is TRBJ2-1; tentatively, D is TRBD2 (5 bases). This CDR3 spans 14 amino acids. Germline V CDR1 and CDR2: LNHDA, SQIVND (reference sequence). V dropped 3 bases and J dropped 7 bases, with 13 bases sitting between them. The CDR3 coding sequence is TGTGCCAGTAGTATTATTACCACGGGGAATGAGCAGTTCTTC. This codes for CASSIITTGNEQFF.

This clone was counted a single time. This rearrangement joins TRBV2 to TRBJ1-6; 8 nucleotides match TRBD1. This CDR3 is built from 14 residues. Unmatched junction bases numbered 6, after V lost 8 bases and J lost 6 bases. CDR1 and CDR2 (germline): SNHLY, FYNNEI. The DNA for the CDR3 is TGTGCCAGCGGACAGGGCTTGAGTAATTCACCCCTCCACTTT. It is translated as CASGQGLSNSPLHF.

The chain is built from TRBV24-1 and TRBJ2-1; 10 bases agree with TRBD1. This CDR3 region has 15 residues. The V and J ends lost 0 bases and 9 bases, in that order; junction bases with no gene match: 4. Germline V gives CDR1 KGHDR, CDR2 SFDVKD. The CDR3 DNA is TGTGCCACCAGTGATTTGGGACAGGGGGTGGGTGAGCAGTTCTTC. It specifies CATSDLGQGVGEQFF.